Each of the 20 T cell receptor beta chains below was sequenced from the same sample in a study of cytomegalovirus exposure and HLA in healthy donors. Both 60 Vbeta primers and 13 Jbeta primers went into the PCR. Only in-frame clones appear in the TCRdb table, and some are missing; sequencing was by immunoSEQ multiplex PCR. The sample lists some 200,000 clones; approximately 70% were seen once. Sequenced sample: PBMCs. These receptors were collected from a man aged 35 to 55 in good health and CMV-seropositive.

The J gene is TRBJ2-1, the V gene TRBV27; TRBD1 matches 11 bases. CDR1 and CDR2 (germline): MNHEY, SMNVEV (reference sequence). The V and J ends lost 6 bases and 4 bases, in that order; junction bases with no gene match: 5. This CDR3 contains 15 residues. CDR3 region: CASRLGQGAYNEQFF. The CDR3 DNA sequence: TGTGCCAGCAGGCTCGGACAGGGGGCGTACAATGAGCAGTTCTTC.

This clone showed up just a few times. This chain links TRBV10-3 with TRBJ2-1; 11 bases agree with TRBD1. The J segment lost 7 bases and the V segment lost 10 bases, leaving 6 bases of the junction unmatched. CDR1 and CDR2 from the germline V gene are ENHRY and SYGVKD. This CDR3 region has 13 residues. The CDR3 DNA reads as TGTGCCACTTGGGACAGGGGGGCGAATGAGCAGTTCTTC. Amino acid sequence: CATWDRGANEQFF.

V gene TRBV2 combines with J gene TRBJ2-2; D is uncertain. CDR3 length equals 13 residues. With 7 bases removed from V and 3 bases from J, the gap between germline ends came to 9 bases. CDR1 SNHLY and CDR2 FYNNEI come from the germline V gene. CDR3 sequence (DNA): TGTGCCAGCACGCCAGGCTACACCGGGGAGCTGTTTTTT. It codes for CASTPGYTGELFF.

The chain uses TRBV6-1 and TRBJ1-4; D is unclear. The CDR3 covers 12 residues. Between the trimmed V and J ends, which lost 2 bases and 6 bases, there was a span of 4 bases. The V gene's germline CDR1 is MNHNS and CDR2 SASEGT. The CDR3 region is CASSELDEKLFF. The CDR3 DNA reads as TGTGCCAGCAGTGAACTTGATGAAAAACTGTTTTTT.

The rearrangement uses TRBV11-2 and TRBJ1-2; D gene ambiguous. Germline assignment: CDR1 SGHAT and CDR2 FQNNGV. The CDR3 runs 14 residues. V was pared by 5 bases and J by 0 bases, with 10 bases between. CDR3 sequence (DNA): TGTGCCAGCAGCCTTTACAGCTCTAACTATGGCTACACCTTC. As protein: CASSLYSSNYGYTF.

This chain joins TRBV6-6 and TRBJ1-4; D may be TRBD1 (6 bases). The CDR3 is 14 residues long. V was cut by 9 bases and J by 5 bases, with 16 bases left in between. Germline V lookup: CDR1 MNHNY, CDR2 SVGAGI (reference sequence). CDR3 DNA sequence: TGTGCCAGTCGACGGGGGGCCGACAATGAAAAACTGTTTTTT. This translates into CASRRGADNEKLFF.

The rearrangement uses TRBV6-4 and TRBJ1-1, with D perhaps TRBD1 (5 bases). The CDR3 spans 13 residues. CDR1 and CDR2 from the germline V gene are MRHNA and SNTAGT. Trimming pared 4 bases from V and 5 bases from J, leaving 11 bases between. In DNA form, the CDR3 reads TGTGCCAGCAGTGGACTTCGGGGGACTGAAGCTTTCTTT. Translated, it gives CASSGLRGTEAFF.

This chain connects TRBV13 to TRBJ1-6; D remains ambiguous. The CDR3 is made up of 14 amino acids. Germline loops: CDR1 PRHDT, CDR2 FYEKMQ (reference sequence). Trimming cost V 8 bases and J 0 bases, with 8 bases left between them. The CDR3 DNA reads as TGTGCCAGCTCCGCAGGCTCCTATAATTCACCCCTCCACTTT. Translating gives CASSAGSYNSPLHF.

The V gene is TRBV6-5, the J gene TRBJ1-1; 9 bases align to TRBD1. The length of the CDR3 is 14 residues. Germline V gives CDR1 MNHEY, CDR2 SVGAGI. V was clipped by 2 bases and J by 5 bases; unmatched bases: 3. CDR3 region: CASSYGTGPTEAFF. The CDR3 DNA sequence: TGTGCCAGCAGTTACGGGACAGGGCCAACTGAAGCTTTCTTT.

V gene TRBV5-3 combines with J gene TRBJ2-1; maybe TRBD1 (6 bases). TRBV5-3 has ORF status, its function being uncertain. The V end was cut by 3 bases, the J end by 13 bases, with 17 bases between. This CDR3 is built from 13 residues. The CDR3 region is CARSCTGMSPQFF. In DNA, the CDR3 is TGTGCCAGAAGCTGTACAGGGATGTCTCCACAGTTCTTC.

As concerns this clone: This sample also contains other DNA sequences that code for the same CDR3. This chain connects TRBV6-5 to TRBJ1-2; a possible D gene is TRBD1 (5 bases). V lost 5 bases, J lost 0 bases, and 7 bases lay in between. Germline CDR1 MNHEY, CDR2 SVGAGI. This CDR3 region has 13 residues. CDR3 DNA: TGTGCCAGCAGTCGGACACCTAACTATGGCTACACCTTC. Protein sequence: CASSRTPNYGYTF.

The V call is TRBV2, the J call TRBJ2-3; tentatively, D is TRBD2 (6 bases). The CDR3 covers 12 residues. In germline, CDR1 is SNHLY, CDR2 FYNNEI. The V end was cut by 6 bases, the J end by 3 bases, with 7 bases between. The CDR3: CASSRETDTQYF. CDR3 bases: TGTGCCAGCAGCCGGGAGACAGATACGCAGTATTTT. The full variable domain, its missing parts supplied by reference TRBV2 and TRBJ2-3, is EPEVTQTPSHQVTQMGQEVILRCVPISNHLYFYWYRQILGQKVEFLVSFYNNEISEKSEIFDDQFSVERPDGSNFTLKIRSTKLEDSAMYFCASSRETDTQYFGPGTRLTVL.

The chain combines TRBV5-5 with TRBJ2-4, with TRBD1 matching 10 bases. This CDR3 is built from 16 residues. Looked up from germline, CDR1 is SGHKS and CDR2 is YYEKEE (reference sequence). Trimming removed 0 bases from V and 6 bases from J; junction bases left unmatched: 6. The CDR3 is CASSLGTRTGGNIQYF. CDR3 nucleotide sequence: TGTGCCAGCAGCTTGGGGACCCGGACAGGGGGAAACATTCAGTACTTC.

This sequence joins TRBV29-1 and TRBJ2-7, with a tentative D call TRBD1 (6 bases). V shed 6 bases and J shed 6 bases, with 15 bases lying between them. The germline CDR1 and CDR2 sequences are SQVTM and ANQGSEA. This CDR3 has 12 amino acids. In nucleotides, the CDR3 is TGCAGCGTCGGGGACATATTGATCGAGCAGTACTTC. Residues: CSVGDILIEQYF.

This chain joins TRBV4-1 and TRBJ1-1; tentatively, D is TRBD1 (6 bases). The ends were cut back, 1 base at V and 9 bases at J, with 12 bases in the middle. CDR1 MGHRA and CDR2 YSYEKL come from the germline V gene. This CDR3 has 13 amino acids. CDR3: CASSQVSGTKAFF. DNA of the CDR3: TGCGCCAGCAGCCAAGTGAGTGGGACAAAAGCTTTCTTT.

The chain couples TRBV6-1 to TRBJ2-7, with a tentative D call TRBD2 (6 bases). The CDR3 is 15 amino acids. Germline-derived CDR1 and CDR2 are MNHNS and SASEGT. V lost 3 bases to trimming and J lost 0 bases, with 12 bases between them. This CDR3 is CASSDVGRSSYEQYF. As DNA, the CDR3 is TGTGCCAGCAGTGACGTTGGGAGGAGCTCCTACGAGCAGTACTTC.

The chain joins TRBV11-1 to TRBJ1-6; weak D call: TRBD1 (5 bases). V lost 1 base and J 9 bases, leaving 19 bases between the germline ends. This CDR3 region has 17 residues. Germline-derived CDR1 and CDR2 are SGHAT and FQDESV (reference sequence). CDR3 protein: CASSLDPSGVFVSPLHF. In DNA, the CDR3 is TGTGCCAGCAGCTTAGATCCCTCGGGGGTGTTCGTTTCACCCCTCCACTTT.

The chain carries TRBV28 and TRBJ1-6, with a tentative D call TRBD1 (5 bases). From germline, CDR1 is MDHEN and CDR2 SYDVKM. Deletions cut 1 base from V and 8 bases from J, with 9 bases between. This CDR3 spans 14 amino acids. CDR3 in DNA: TGTGCCAGCAGTTTATCCAGGGAAGATTCACCCCTCCACTTT. It specifies CASSLSREDSPLHF.

This clone came up once. The V call is TRBV4-1, the J call TRBJ2-7; TRBD1 might be the D (6 bases). The V end was cut by 1 base, the J end by 6 bases, with 10 bases between. The germline V gene encodes CDR1 MGHRA and CDR2 YSYEKL. The CDR3 has 13 residues. CDR3 DNA sequence: TGCGCCAGCAGCCAAGGAACAGGGCCCGAGCAGTACTTC. Protein: CASSQGTGPEQYF.

This chain links TRBV18 with TRBJ1-5; 7 bases are a match to TRBD1. Germline V gene lookup returns CDR1 KGHSH and CDR2 LQKENI. The trim removed 4 bases at V and 5 bases at J, leaving 2 bases unmatched. The CDR3 totals 13 residues. The CDR3 sequence is CASSQGGDQPQHF. CDR3 DNA: TGTGCCAGCTCACAAGGGGGCGATCAGCCCCAGCATTTT.